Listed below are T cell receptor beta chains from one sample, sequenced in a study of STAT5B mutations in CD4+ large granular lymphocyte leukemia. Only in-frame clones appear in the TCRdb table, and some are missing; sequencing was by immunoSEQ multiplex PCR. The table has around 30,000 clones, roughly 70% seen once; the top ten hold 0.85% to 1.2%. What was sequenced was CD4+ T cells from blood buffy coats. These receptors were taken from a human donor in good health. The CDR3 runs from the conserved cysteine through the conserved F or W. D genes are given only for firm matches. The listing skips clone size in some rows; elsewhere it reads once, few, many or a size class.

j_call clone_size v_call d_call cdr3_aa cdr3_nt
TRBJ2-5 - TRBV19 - CASSRRPTTGSETQYF TGTGCCAGTAGTAGGCGCCCCACGACAGGCTCGGAGACCCAGTACTTC
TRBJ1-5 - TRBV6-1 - CASSRTDHQHF TGTGCCAGCAGCAGGACGGACCATCAGCATTTT
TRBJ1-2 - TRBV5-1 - CASSFDTNYGYTF TGCGCCAGCAGCTTTGACACTAACTATGGCTACACCTTC
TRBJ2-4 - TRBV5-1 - CASSLGYVVNIQYF TGCGCCAGCAGCTTAGGCTATGTAGTCAACATTCAGTACTTC
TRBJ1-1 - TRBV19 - CASSRIDGTAFF TGTGCCAGTAGTCGGATCGACGGGACAGCTTTCTTT
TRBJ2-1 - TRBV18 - CASSVPPPRNEQFF TGTGCCAGCTCGGTTCCGCCTCCCAGGAATGAGCAGTTCTTC
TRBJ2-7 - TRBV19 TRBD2 CASSGTSGRAEYEQYF TGTGCCAGTAGTGGGACTAGCGGGAGGGCCGAATACGAGCAGTACTTC
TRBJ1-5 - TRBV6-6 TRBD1 CASSPGTGGRPQHF TGTGCCAGCAGCCCCGGGACAGGGGGCCGGCCCCAGCATTTT
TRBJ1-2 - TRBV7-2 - CASSLDGGNYGYTF TGTGCCAGCAGCTTAGATGGGGGCAACTATGGCTACACCTTC
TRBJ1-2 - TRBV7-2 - CASSLWGARSGYTF TGTGCCAGCAGCTTATGGGGGGCTCGAAGTGGCTACACCTTC
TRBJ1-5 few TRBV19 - CASSVPGGGGNQPQHF TGTGCCAGTAGTGTCCCTGGGGGAGGGGGCAATCAGCCCCAGCATTTT
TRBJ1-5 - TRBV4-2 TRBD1 CASSRDLQGARNQPQHF TGTGCCAGCAGCCGAGACTTGCAGGGGGCCCGCAATCAGCCCCAGCATTTT
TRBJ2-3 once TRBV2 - CASRPQLGQITDTQYF TGTGCCAGCAGACCTCAGCTGGGCCAAATCACAGATACGCAGTATTTT
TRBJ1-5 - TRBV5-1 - CASSLGNGGNQPQHF TGCGCCAGCAGCTTGGGAAACGGAGGCAATCAGCCCCAGCATTTT
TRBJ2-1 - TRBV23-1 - CASSPGVPEQFF TGCGCCAGCAGCCCGGGGGTTCCTGAGCAGTTCTTC
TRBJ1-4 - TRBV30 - CAWRPGVGNEKLFF TGTGCCTGGAGGCCAGGGGTAGGTAATGAAAAACTGTTTTTT
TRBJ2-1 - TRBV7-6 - CASSVGSSGGYNEQFF TGTGCCAGCAGCGTGGGGAGCTCAGGAGGCTACAATGAGCAGTTCTTC
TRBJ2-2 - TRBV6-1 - CASTRTANTGELFF TGTGCCAGCACCAGGACAGCGAACACCGGGGAGCTGTTTTTT
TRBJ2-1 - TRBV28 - CASRGDHEQFF TGTGCCAGCAGGGGGGACCATGAGCAGTTCTTC
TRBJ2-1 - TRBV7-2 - CASSLAPGLGGYNEQFF TGTGCCAGCAGCTTAGCCCCAGGATTGGGAGGTTACAATGAGCAGTTCTTC
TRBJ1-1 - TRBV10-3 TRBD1 CAISGDRGNTEAFF TGTGCCATCAGTGGGGACAGGGGAAACACTGAAGCTTTCTTT
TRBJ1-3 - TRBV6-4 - CASRQGKENTIYF TGTGCCAGCAGGCAGGGCAAGGAAAACACCATATATTTT
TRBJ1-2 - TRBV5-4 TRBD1 CASSLVGQGAYGYTF TGTGCCAGCAGCTTGGTCGGACAGGGGGCCTATGGCTACACCTTC
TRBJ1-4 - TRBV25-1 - CASSATLATNEKLFF TGTGCCAGCAGTGCCACATTGGCAACTAATGAAAAACTGTTTTTT
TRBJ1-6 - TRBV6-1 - CASSEANRNSPLHF TGTGCCAGCAGTGAAGCTAACAGAAATTCACCCCTCCACTTT
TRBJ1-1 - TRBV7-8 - CASSPLPRRGTEAFF TGTGCCAGCAGCCCGTTGCCCCGACGTGGCACTGAAGCTTTCTTT
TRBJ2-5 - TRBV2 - CASTPPGLRVGTQYF TGTGCCAGCACCCCCCCAGGACTTCGGGTAGGGACCCAGTACTTC
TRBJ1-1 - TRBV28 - CASSSARKRNTEAFF TGTGCCAGCAGTTCTGCCCGAAAAAGGAACACTGAAGCTTTCTTT
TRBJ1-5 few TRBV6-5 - CASSYSQGSNQPQHF TGTGCCAGCAGTTACTCTCAGGGTAGCAATCAGCCCCAGCATTTT
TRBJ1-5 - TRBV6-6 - CASSSPDSGNQPQHF TGTGCCAGCAGTTCGCCTGACAGCGGAAATCAGCCCCAGCATTTT
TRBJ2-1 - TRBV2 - CASSLTRYNEQFF TGTGCCAGCAGCCTGACAAGATACAATGAGCAGTTCTTC
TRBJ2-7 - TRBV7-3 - CASSLKVALPFLYEQYF TGTGCCAGCAGCTTAAAGGTAGCGCTCCCCTTTCTCTACGAGCAGTACTTC
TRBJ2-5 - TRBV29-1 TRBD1 CSASPGQGHQETQYF TGCAGCGCTTCCCCGGGACAGGGGCATCAAGAGACCCAGTACTTC
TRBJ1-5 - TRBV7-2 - CASSLVGKINQPQHF TGTGCCAGCAGCTTAGTCGGGAAAATCAATCAGCCCCAACATTTT
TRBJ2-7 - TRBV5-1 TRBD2 CASSLGLAAIGDEQYF TGCGCCAGCAGCTTGGGTCTAGCGGCAATAGGGGACGAGCAGTACTTC
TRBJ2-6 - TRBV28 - CASGSQGAGANVLTF TGTGCCAGCGGATCGCAGGGTGCTGGGGCCAACGTCCTGACTTTC
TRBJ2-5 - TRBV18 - CASSIQETQYF TGTGCCAGCTCGATTCAAGAGACCCAGTACTTC
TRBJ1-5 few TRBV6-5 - CASRQNSNQPQHF TGTGCCAGCAGGCAGAATAGCAATCAGCCCCAGCATTTT
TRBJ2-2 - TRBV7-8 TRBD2 CASSIRGRDTGELFF TGTGCCAGCAGCATCCGCGGGAGAGATACCGGGGAGCTGTTTTTT
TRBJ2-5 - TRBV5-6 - CASSLYRGGSETQYF TGTGCCAGCAGCTTGTACAGGGGGGGCTCGGAGACCCAGTACTTC
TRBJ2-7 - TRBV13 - CASSLRGQGSYEQYF TGTGCCAGCAGCTTAAGAGGGCAGGGCTCCTACGAGCAGTACTTC
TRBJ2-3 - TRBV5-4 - CASLMGGTDTQYF TGTGCCAGCCTTATGGGGGGAACAGATACGCAGTATTTT
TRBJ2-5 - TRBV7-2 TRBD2 CASSSPGLAGVEETQYF TGTGCCAGCAGCTCCCCGGGACTAGCGGGAGTGGAGGAGACCCAGTACTTC
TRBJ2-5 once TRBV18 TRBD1 CASSRDRGSETQYF TGTGCCAGCTCACGGGACAGGGGATCTGAGACCCAGTACTTC
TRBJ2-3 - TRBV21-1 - CARAITDTQYF TGTGCCAGGGCGATAACAGATACGCAGTATTTT
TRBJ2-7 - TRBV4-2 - CASSLSILNYEQYF TGTGCCAGCAGCCTAAGTATACTAAACTACGAGCAGTACTTC
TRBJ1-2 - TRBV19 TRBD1 CASSIGGTGVDYGYTF TGTGCCAGTAGTATAGGGGGGACAGGGGTCGACTATGGCTACACCTTC
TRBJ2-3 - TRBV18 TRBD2 CASSPGLGGRTDTQYF TGTGCCAGCTCACCGGGACTAGGAGGGCGCACAGATACGCAGTATTTT
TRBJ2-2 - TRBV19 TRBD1 CASTTGTGWGGELFF TGTGCCAGTACCACCGGGACAGGGTGGGGCGGGGAGCTGTTTTTT
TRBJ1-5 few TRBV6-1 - CASSATRTETQHF TGTGCCAGCAGTGCTACCCGGACGGAGACCCAGCATTTT
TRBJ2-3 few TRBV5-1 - CASSLEWDTSTDTQYF TGCGCCAGCAGCTTGGAATGGGACACAAGCACAGATACGCAGTATTTT
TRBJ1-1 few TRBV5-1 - CASSLDQMNTEAFF TGCGCCAGCAGCTTGGACCAGATGAACACTGAAGCTTTCTTT
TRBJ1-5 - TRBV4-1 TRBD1 CASSQVGQGDQPQHF TGCGCCAGCAGCCAAGTCGGCCAGGGGGATCAGCCCCAGCATTTT
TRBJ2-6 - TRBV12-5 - CASGQSGANVLTF TGTGCTAGCGGACAGTCTGGGGCCAACGTCCTGACTTTC
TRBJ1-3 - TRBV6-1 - CASSEASGFSGNTIYF TGTGCCAGCAGTGAAGCCTCAGGATTCTCTGGAAACACCATATATTTT
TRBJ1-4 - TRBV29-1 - CSVKTRASNEKLFF TGCAGCGTTAAGACCAGGGCGTCTAATGAAAAACTGTTTTTT
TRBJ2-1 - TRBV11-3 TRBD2 CASSLGGRGGEQFF TGTGCCAGCAGCTTAGGGGGACGCGGGGGTGAGCAGTTCTTC